This T cell receptor (beta chain) was observed in a study of blood T cell repertoires in COVID-19. Study details: The study drew acute and convalescent COVID-19 samples from the United States, Italy and Spain. Nucleic acid was either cDNA or gDNA, and it came from T cells, B-cell-depleted T cells, or PBMCs.

Original methodology: Estimation of nucleated cell counts was performed using reference gene primer amplification. Only in-frame clones appear in the TCRdb table, and some are missing; sequencing was by immunoSEQ multiplex PCR. V and J calls and clone size are those listed in that table; D and trimming were worked out from the DNA. The profile shows 400,000 or so clones, around 90% of them singletons. Trimming pared 2 bases from V and 4 bases from J, leaving 11 bases between. The CDR3 has 15 residues. Germline assignment: CDR1 SGHTA and CDR2 FQGNSA. The Seattle patients joined while their infection was active and were tracked longitudinally afterward.

What was sequenced was peripheral blood. The chain couples TRBV7-2 to TRBJ2-2; D perhaps matches TRBD2 (6 bases). The sequence derives from a man aged 18 to 29 with COVID-19, enrolled during active disease. The CDR3 nucleotides read TGTGCCAGCAGCTTAACGGGACTCCGCACCGGGGAGCTGTTTTTT. Translating gives CASSLTGLRTGELFF.